Listed below are T cell receptor beta chains from one sample, sequenced in a study of CD8+CD57+ T cells in acquired aplastic anemia. TCRdb fed the reads into MiXCR, producing one record per CDR3 protein. The data contain fewer than 200,000 distinct CDR3 sequences, under 75% of them seen just once; the ten biggest clones take up less than 55%. What was sequenced was sorted CD4+, CD8+, or CD8+CD57+ T cells (not recorded which) from PBMCs. Receptor source: a human donor in good health. CDR3s include the opening cysteine and the closing phenylalanine or tryptophan. D genes are given only for firm matches. Not every row has a clone size; where given, it reads once, few, many or a size class.

TRBJ1-5 | - | TRBV2 | - | CASSGLGGGNQPQHF | TGTGCCAGCAGCGGTTTAGGGGGAGGGAATCAGCCCCAGCATTTT
TRBJ2-1 | - | TRBV7-9 | - | CASSLVSIHNEQFF | TGTGCCAGCAGCTTAGTTTCCATCCACAATGAGCAGTTCTTC
TRBJ2-7 | many | TRBV6-5 | TRBD2 | CASRATSGEQYF | TGTGCCAGCAGGGCAACTAGCGGCGAGCAGTACTTC
TRBJ1-5 | once | TRBV2 | TRBD1 | CASRGQGTQPQHF | TGTGCCAGCAGGGGACAGGGAACTCAGCCCCAGCATTTT
TRBJ1-1 | - | TRBV19 | - | CASISSDLNTEAFF | TGTGCCAGTATTTCATCCGATCTGAACACTGAAGCTTTCTTT
TRBJ1-5 | - | TRBV20-1 | TRBD1 | CSAGTEYSNQPQHF | TGCAGTGCCGGGACAGAATATAGCAATCAGCCCCAGCATTTT
TRBJ2-5 | - | TRBV7-2 | TRBD2 | CASSLRSTSVETQYF | TGTGCCAGCAGCTTACGATCGACTAGCGTTGAGACCCAGTACTTC
TRBJ2-1 | - | TRBV7-8 | TRBD2 | CASSLPGLQQFF | TGTGCCAGCAGCTTACCGGGACTACAGCAGTTCTTC
TRBJ2-7 | - | TRBV6-5 | - | CASSPGTDAYEQYF | TGTGCCAGCAGCCCCGGGACTGATGCCTACGAGCAGTACTTC
TRBJ2-2 | - | TRBV7-9 | - | CASHRGQFGTGELFF | TGTGCCAGCCACAGAGGACAGTTCGGTACCGGGGAGCTGTTTTTT
TRBJ2-5 | - | TRBV11-2 | TRBD2 | CASSLGVLAGTQETQYF | TGTGCCAGCAGCTTAGGGGTGCTAGCGGGAACCCAAGAGACCCAGTACTTC
TRBJ2-3 | - | TRBV9 | - | CASSVGTTRTDTQYF | TGTGCCAGCAGCGTAGGGACCACCCGCACAGATACGCAGTATTTT
TRBJ2-2 | - | TRBV30 | - | CAWNLQGGTGELFF | TGTGCCTGGAACTTACAGGGTGGGACCGGGGAGCTGTTTTTT
TRBJ1-1 | - | TRBV2 | - | CASSRTQGHTEAFF | TGTGCCAGCAGTCGGACCCAAGGGCACACTGAAGCTTTCTTT
TRBJ1-2 | - | TRBV7-3 | - | CASSSDGLYGYTF | TGTGCCAGCAGCTCCGACGGACTCTATGGCTACACCTTC
TRBJ2-7 | - | TRBV11-2 | - | CASSYRTDYEQYF | TGTGCCAGCAGCTACCGGACCGATTACGAGCAGTACTTC
TRBJ2-1 | - | TRBV19 | - | CASNGGYANEQFF | TGTGCCAGTAATGGAGGCTACGCTAATGAGCAGTTCTTC
TRBJ1-5 | - | TRBV9 | - | CASSAAGGGLGSNQPQHF | TGTGCCAGCAGCGCCGCGGGTGGTGGTCTTGGGAGCAATCAGCCCCAGCATTTT
TRBJ1-1 | - | TRBV20-1 | - | CSARAWGNTEAFF | TGCAGTGCTAGAGCTTGGGGCAACACTGAAGCTTTCTTT
TRBJ1-1 | - | TRBV29-1 | TRBD1 | CSVSSTQGRTEAFF | TGCAGCGTGTCCTCCACACAGGGGCGGACTGAAGCTTTCTTT
TRBJ1-6 | few | TRBV7-8 | - | CASSLKVQGSPLHF | TGTGCCAGCAGCCTAAAGGTGCAGGGATCACCCCTCCACTTT
TRBJ2-7 | - | TRBV25-1 | - | CASSDHDSGYEQYF | TGTGCCAGCAGTGATCACGATTCCGGCTACGAGCAGTACTTC
TRBJ2-1 | - | TRBV20-1 | - | CSAREQTGLSSYNEQFF | TGCAGTGCTAGGGAACAAACAGGACTGAGCTCCTACAATGAGCAGTTCTTC
TRBJ2-1 | - | TRBV2 | - | CASSGTSGFFNEQFF | TGTGCCAGCAGTGGAACTAGTGGGTTCTTCAATGAGCAGTTCTTC
TRBJ1-1 | - | TRBV19 | - | CASSTMLKTEAFF | TGTGCCAGTAGTACTATGTTGAAGACTGAAGCTTTCTTT
TRBJ2-2 | - | TRBV20-1 | - | CSARNPGPQGELFF | TGCAGTGCTAGAAACCCCGGCCCCCAAGGGGAGCTGTTTTTT
TRBJ2-7 | - | TRBV29-1 | TRBD2 | CSAGTSGSSYEQYF | TGCAGCGCTGGGACTAGCGGGAGCTCCTACGAGCAGTACTTC
TRBJ2-7 | - | TRBV7-2 | - | CASSTLTGYGEQYF | TGTGCCAGCAGCACCCTGACAGGATATGGTGAGCAGTACTTC
TRBJ2-1 | - | TRBV6-2/TRBV6-3 | - | CASAYTGSSYNEQFF | TGTGCCAGCGCATATACGGGGAGCTCCTACAATGAGCAGTTCTTC
TRBJ2-7 | - | TRBV20-1 | - | CSARGPPGSSYEQYF | TGCAGTGCTAGAGGACCCCCCGGGAGCTCCTACGAGCAGTACTTC
TRBJ1-3 | many | TRBV19 | - | CASSIASTGNTIYF | TGTGCCAGTAGTATAGCCTCGACAGGAAACACCATATATTTT
TRBJ1-5 | few | TRBV24-1 | - | CATSVTGPNQPQHF | TGTGCCACCAGTGTCACCGGACCGAATCAGCCCCAGCATTTT
TRBJ2-7 | - | TRBV7-6 | - | CASSLAPPTTESYEQYF | TGTGCCAGCAGCTTAGCTCCCCCGACGACAGAATCCTACGAGCAGTACTTC
TRBJ2-7 | - | TRBV7-2 | TRBD1 | CASSSTDRARYEQYF | TGTGCCAGCAGCTCGACGGACAGGGCCCGTTACGAGCAGTACTTC
TRBJ1-5 | - | TRBV4-2 | - | CASSQGVVSNQPQHF | TGTGCCAGCAGCCAAGGCGTCGTCAGCAATCAGCCCCAGCATTTT
TRBJ1-2 | - | TRBV12-3/TRBV12-4 | - | CASSPRRDNNYGYTF | TGTGCCAGCAGTCCGCGCCGGGACAATAACTATGGCTACACCTTC
TRBJ2-1 | - | TRBV15 | - | CATSSFSVRNNEQFF | TGTGCCACCAGCAGCTTTTCAGTGCGGAACAATGAGCAGTTCTTC
TRBJ2-5 | - | TRBV5-5 | - | CASSPPGVSQETQYF | TGTGCCAGCAGCCCGCCGGGAGTTTCCCAAGAGACCCAGTACTTC
TRBJ1-6 | - | TRBV2 | - | CASSEGDNSPLHF | TGTGCCAGCAGTGAGGGAGATAATTCACCCCTCCACTTT
TRBJ2-7 | - | TRBV10-3 | TRBD1 | CAINTGGMYEQYF | TGTGCCATCAACACAGGGGGAATGTACGAGCAGTACTTC
TRBJ1-1 | - | TRBV7-3 | - | CASSLVGGGTEAFF | TGTGCCAGCAGCTTAGTGGGGGGAGGGACTGAAGCTTTCTTT
TRBJ2-3 | - | TRBV25-1 | TRBD2 | CASSQTSGFTDTQYF | TGTGCCAGCAGTCAGACTAGCGGATTCACAGATACGCAGTATTTT
TRBJ1-2 | many | TRBV24-1 | - | CATSVAGSNYGYTF | TGTGCCACCAGTGTCGCTGGGTCTAACTATGGCTACACCTTC
TRBJ1-2 | many | TRBV20-1 | - | CSASPSLWDYGYTF | TGCAGTGCTAGTCCTTCGCTGTGGGACTATGGCTACACCTTC
TRBJ1-5 | - | TRBV19 | TRBD1 | CASSIDRDQPQHF | TGTGCCAGTAGTATCGACAGGGATCAGCCCCAGCATTTT
TRBJ2-1 | many | TRBV7-9 | - | CASSLSLNNEQFF | TGTGCCAGCAGCTTATCGCTCAACAATGAGCAGTTCTTC
TRBJ2-3 | - | TRBV2 | - | CASSGRTSGTQYF | TGTGCCAGCAGTGGGAGGACTTCCGGGACGCAGTATTTT
TRBJ2-7 | - | TRBV2 | - | CASKLGGGGTPYEQYF | TGTGCCAGCAAACTAGGGGGCGGGGGGACCCCCTACGAGCAGTACTTC